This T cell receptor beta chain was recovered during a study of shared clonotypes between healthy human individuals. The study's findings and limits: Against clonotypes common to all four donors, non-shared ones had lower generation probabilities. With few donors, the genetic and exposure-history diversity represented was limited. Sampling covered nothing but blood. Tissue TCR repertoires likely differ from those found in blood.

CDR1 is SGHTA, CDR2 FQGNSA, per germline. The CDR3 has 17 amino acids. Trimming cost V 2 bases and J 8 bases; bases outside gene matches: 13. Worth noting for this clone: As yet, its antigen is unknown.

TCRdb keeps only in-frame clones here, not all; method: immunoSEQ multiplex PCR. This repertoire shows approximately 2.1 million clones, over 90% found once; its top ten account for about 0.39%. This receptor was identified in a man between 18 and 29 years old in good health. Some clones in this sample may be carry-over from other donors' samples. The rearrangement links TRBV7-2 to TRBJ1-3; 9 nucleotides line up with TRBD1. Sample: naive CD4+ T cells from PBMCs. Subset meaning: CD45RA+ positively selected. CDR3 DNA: TGTGCCAGCAGCTTACATCGTCTCGGACAGGGGCTGGACACCATATATTTT. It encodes CASSLHRLGQGLDTIYF.